This is a list of T cell receptor beta chains from one sample in a study of blood T cell repertoires in COVID-19. Measured with immunoSEQ multiplex PCR; TCRdb has only the in-frame clones, and not every one. The sample lists about 70,000 clones, around nine tenths occurring once. Sequenced material: peripheral blood. Source of these receptors: a woman aged 80 or over with acute or convalescent COVID-19. The conserved cysteine and the conserved F or W are not part of the CDR3 here.

v_call	j_call	cdr3_aa
TRBV7-2	TRBJ2-1	ASSLLSSGGRRSYNEQF
TRBV5-1	TRBJ2-1	ASSLGARGGNEQF
TRBV4-1	TRBJ1-2	ASSQVVASGYGYT
TRBV9	TRBJ1-1	ASNLGQGTEAF
TRBV5-1	TRBJ1-2	ASRPGQGKYGYT
TRBV30	TRBJ1-2	AWSVRPERYGYT
TRBV6-4	TRBJ2-3	ASSEREQPAGRTDTQY
TRBV7-2	TRBJ1-5	ASSLVTGVRQPQH
TRBV6-5	TRBJ1-6	AGGLENNSPLH
TRBV27	TRBJ1-6	ASSMGQGVNSPLH
TRBV10-2	TRBJ2-7	ASKPGHLPYEQY
TRBV19	TRBJ1-2	ASNPLRDKPYGYT
TRBV7-2	TRBJ2-7	ASSPRQGSYEQY
TRBV27	TRBJ1-6	ASSRRTGGGSNSPLH
TRBV15	TRBJ2-1	ATSGMGGRDNEQF
TRBV19	TRBJ2-1	ASRNTGTGREQF
TRBV28	TRBJ2-3	ASSLHLTSGSTDTQY
TRBV27	TRBJ1-4	ASSLQGVGEKLF
TRBV23-1	TRBJ1-2	ASTAIGGYT
TRBV7-8	TRBJ1-1	ASSDRRVNTEAF